This T cell receptor beta chain was recovered during a study of blood T cell repertoires in COVID-19. The wider study: T cells, B-cell-depleted T cells, or PBMCs provided the cDNA or gDNA that served as material.

With V trimmed by 7 bases and J by 5 bases, 7 bases remained unmatched. Germline V gene sequence: CDR1 MNHNY, CDR2 SVGAGI (reference sequence). This CDR3 region has 15 residues. The method was immunoSEQ multiplex PCR; TCRdb's version includes in-frame clones alone and lacks a portion of them. Of about 55,000 clones listed, about nine tenths are singletons. The table lists this clone with a count of one. Sequencing input: peripheral blood. This rearrangement joins TRBV6-6 to TRBJ2-7, with TRBD2 matching 14 bases. The receptor comes from a man between 35 and 55 years old with acute or convalescent COVID-19. The CDR3 sequence: CASNRGLAGANEQYF. CDR3 coding DNA: TGTGCCAGCAATCGGGGACTAGCGGGAGCAAACGAGCAGTACTTC.